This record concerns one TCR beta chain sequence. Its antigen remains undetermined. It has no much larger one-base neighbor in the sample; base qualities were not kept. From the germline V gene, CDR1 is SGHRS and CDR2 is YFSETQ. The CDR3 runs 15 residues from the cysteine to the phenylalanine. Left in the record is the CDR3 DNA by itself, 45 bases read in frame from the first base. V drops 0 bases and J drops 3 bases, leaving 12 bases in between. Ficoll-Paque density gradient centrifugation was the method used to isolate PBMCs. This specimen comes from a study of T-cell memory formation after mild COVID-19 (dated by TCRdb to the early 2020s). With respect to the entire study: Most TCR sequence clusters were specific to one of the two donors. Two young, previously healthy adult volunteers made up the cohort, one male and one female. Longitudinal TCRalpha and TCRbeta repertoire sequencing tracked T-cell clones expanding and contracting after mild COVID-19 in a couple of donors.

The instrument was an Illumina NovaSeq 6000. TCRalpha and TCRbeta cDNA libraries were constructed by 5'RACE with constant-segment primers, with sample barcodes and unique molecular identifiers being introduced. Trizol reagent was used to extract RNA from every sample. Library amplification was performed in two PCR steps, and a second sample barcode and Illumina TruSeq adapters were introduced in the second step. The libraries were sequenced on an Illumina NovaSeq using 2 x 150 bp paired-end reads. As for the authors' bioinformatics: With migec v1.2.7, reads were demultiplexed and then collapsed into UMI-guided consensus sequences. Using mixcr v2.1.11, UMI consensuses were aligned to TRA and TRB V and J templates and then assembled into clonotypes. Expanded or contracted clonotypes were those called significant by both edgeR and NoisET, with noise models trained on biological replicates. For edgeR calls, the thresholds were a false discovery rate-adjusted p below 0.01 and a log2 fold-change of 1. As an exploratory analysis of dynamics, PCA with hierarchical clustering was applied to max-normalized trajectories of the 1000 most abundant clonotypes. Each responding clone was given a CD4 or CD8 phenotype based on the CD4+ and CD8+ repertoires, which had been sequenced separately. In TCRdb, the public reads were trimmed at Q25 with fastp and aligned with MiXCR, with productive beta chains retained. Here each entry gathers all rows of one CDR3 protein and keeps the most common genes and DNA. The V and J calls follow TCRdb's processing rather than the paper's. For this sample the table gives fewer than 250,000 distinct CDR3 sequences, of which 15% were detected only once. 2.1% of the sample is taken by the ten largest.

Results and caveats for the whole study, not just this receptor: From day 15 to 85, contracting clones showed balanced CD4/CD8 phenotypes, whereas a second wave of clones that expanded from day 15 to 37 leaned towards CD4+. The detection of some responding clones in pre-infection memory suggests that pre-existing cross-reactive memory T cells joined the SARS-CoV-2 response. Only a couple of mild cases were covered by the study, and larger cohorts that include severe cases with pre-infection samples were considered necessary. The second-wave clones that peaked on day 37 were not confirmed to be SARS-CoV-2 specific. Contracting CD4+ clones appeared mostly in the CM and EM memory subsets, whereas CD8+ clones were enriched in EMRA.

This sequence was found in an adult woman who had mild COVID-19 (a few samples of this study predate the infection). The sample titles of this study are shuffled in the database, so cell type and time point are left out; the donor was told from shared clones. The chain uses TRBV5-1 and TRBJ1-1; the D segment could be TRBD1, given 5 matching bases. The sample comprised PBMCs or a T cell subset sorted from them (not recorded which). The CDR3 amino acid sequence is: CASSLDGASDTEAFF. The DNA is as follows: TGCGCCAGCAGCTTGGATGGGGCGTCGGACACTGAAGCTTTCTTT. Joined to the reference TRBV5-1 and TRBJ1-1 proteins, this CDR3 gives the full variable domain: KAGVTQTPRYLIKTRGQQVTLSCSPISGHRSVSWYQQTPGQGLQFLFEYFSETQRNKGNFPGRFSGRQFSNSRSEMNVSTLELGDSALYLCASSLDGASDTEAFFGQGTRLTVV.